The 18 T cell receptor beta chains given below trace back to one sample, sequenced in a study of blood T cells in healthy people across ages. A sample-barcoded 5' primer and a J-beta primer mix were used in a second PCR of about 6 to 11 cycles. A single record per CDR3 protein comes from TCRdb applying MiXCR to the 5' RACE reads. The table has hundreds of thousands of distinct CDR3 sequences, around 41% seen once. The sample consisted of blood. These receptors were collected from a man older than 75 in good health.

This clonotype was observed many times. The V gene is TRBV7-2, the J gene TRBJ2-4; D is unresolved. Germline-derived CDR1 and CDR2 are SGHTA and FQGNSA. V dropped 5 bases and J dropped 13 bases, with 15 bases sitting between them. The CDR3 is made up of 12 amino acids. The CDR3 loop reads CASSPPSPEQYF. CDR3 in DNA: TGTGCCAGCAGCCCCCCCTCCCCGGAGCAGTACTTC.

This clonotype has more than one count but fewer than ten. The chain has TRBV9 and TRBJ2-3; the match to TRBD2 covers 7 bases. J was trimmed by 7 bases and V by 3 bases; bases with no gene match: 8. Germline CDR1 is SGDLS and CDR2 is YYNGEE. This CDR3 comprises 14 residues. The CDR3 region is CASSGLAESNTQYF. CDR3 bases: TGTGCCAGCAGCGGTCTAGCGGAAAGCAATACGCAGTATTTT.

As to this clonotype: The junction departs from germline at one end; a sequencing error may be responsible. This rearrangement joins TRBV5-1 to TRBJ2-7; D is undetermined. The CDR3 is made up of 13 amino acids. CDR1 and CDR2 (germline): SGHRS, YFSETQ. CDR3 nucleotide sequence: TGCGCCGGCAGCTTGATGCAGCTGGACGAGCAGTACTTC. Amino acids: CAGSLMQLDEQYF. Together with reference TRBV5-1 and TRBJ2-7, the CDR3 gives the full variable domain: KAGVTQTPRYLIKTRGQQVTLSCSPISGHRSVSWYQQTPGQGLQFLFEYFSETQRNKGNFPGRFSGRQFSNSRSEMNVSTLELGDSALYLCAGSLMQLDEQYFGPGTRLTVT.

The rearrangement links TRBV27 to TRBJ2-7; 10 bases match TRBD1. From germline, CDR1 is MNHEY and CDR2 SMNVEV (reference sequence). The CDR3 totals 16 residues. V trimming: 4 bases; J trimming: 2 bases; junction bases outside the gene matches: 8. The CDR3 DNA is TGTGCCAGCAGTTCGACCGGACAGGGGGTAACCTACGAGCAGTACTTC. This encodes CASSSTGQGVTYEQYF.

This clonotype came up a few times. V is TRBV7-2 and J is TRBJ2-7, with 9 bases aligning to TRBD1. V gave up 4 bases and J gave up 3 bases; unmatched junction bases: 7. The CDR3 has 15 residues. Germline V CDR1 and CDR2: SGHTA, FQGNSA. CDR3 nucleotides: TGTGCCAGCAGCTCACAGGGGGCGCTGAACTACGAGCAGTACTTC. Its translation is CASSSQGALNYEQYF.

The chain has TRBV15 and TRBJ2-4; D tentatively reads TRBD1 or TRBD2 (5 bases each). Deletions cut 0 bases from V and 4 bases from J, with 13 bases between. The CDR3 covers 16 residues. Germline-derived CDR1 and CDR2 are LNHNV and YYDKDF (reference sequence). Here the CDR3 DNA reads TGTGCCACCAGCAGAGATCTCGGGGCTCGGAAAAACATTCAGTACTTC. Translation gives CATSRDLGARKNIQYF.

This clonotype was seen at least ten times. This chain links TRBV20-1 with TRBJ2-7; 9 bases line up with TRBD1. Germline CDR1 is DFQATT and CDR2 is SNEGSKA (reference sequence). V was clipped by 5 bases and J by 3 bases; unmatched bases: 8. The CDR3 loop spans 14 amino acids. CDR3 region: CSAPNPGQGYEQYF. CDR3 coding DNA: TGCAGTGCTCCGAACCCGGGACAGGGCTACGAGCAGTACTTC.

This clonotype was picked up many times. The chain recombines TRBV6-2 or TRBV6-3 with TRBJ1-5, with D hard to call. Trimming cost V 2 bases and J 6 bases, with 5 bases left between them. The CDR3 length is 12 residues. In germline, CDR1 is MNHEY, CDR2 SVGEGT. The CDR3 sequence is CASSYAGQPQHF. The CDR3 region has the DNA TGTGCCAGCAGTTACGCCGGTCAGCCCCAGCATTTT.

The rearrangement uses TRBV20-1 and TRBJ2-7; 8 nucleotides line up with TRBD2. CDR1 and CDR2 (germline): DFQATT, SNEGSKA (reference sequence). CDR3 size: 14 residues. Trimming at V came to 5 bases and at J to 0 bases, leaving 6 bases not matched to a gene. The CDR3, as DNA: TGCAGTGCTTTAGCGGGAAGCTACTCCTACGAGCAGTACTTC. Amino acid sequence: CSALAGSYSYEQYF.

A few counts support this clonotype. The V gene is TRBV6-2 or TRBV6-3, the J gene TRBJ2-3, with D tentatively TRBD1 (6 bases). In germline, CDR1 is MNHEY, CDR2 SVGEGT. Between the trimmed V and J ends, which lost 5 bases and 2 bases, there was a span of 14 bases. This CDR3 spans 15 amino acids. The CDR3 DNA reads TGTGCCAGCAGTAGTTTCGGGACAAACACAGATACGCAGTATTTT. Translation gives CASSSFGTNTDTQYF.

This clonotype was seen a handful of times. The rearrangement joins TRBV18 to TRBJ2-1; D is perhaps TRBD2 (5 bases). The germline V gene has CDR1 KGHSH and CDR2 LQKENI. The CDR3 has 13 amino acids. Between the trimmed V and J ends, which lost 6 bases and 7 bases, there was a span of 13 bases. Here the CDR3 DNA reads TGTGCCAGCTCTCTAGCTCAAGAAAATGAGCAGTTCTTC. Its translation is CASSLAQENEQFF.

The rearrangement links TRBV20-1 to TRBJ2-3; 10 bases map to TRBD2. Germline values: CDR1 DFQATT, CDR2 SNEGSKA (reference sequence). V was clipped by 0 bases and J by 6 bases; unmatched bases: 6. The CDR3 loop spans 15 amino acids. CDR3 protein: CSAREPSGREDTQYF. CDR3 DNA sequence: TGCAGTGCTAGAGAGCCTAGCGGGAGAGAGGATACGCAGTATTTT.

This clonotype was picked up many times. V and J are TRBV4-2 and TRBJ2-5; unclear D gene. CDR3 length: 13 amino acids. Looked up from germline, CDR1 is LGHNA and CDR2 is YNFKEQ. V dropped 0 bases and J dropped 10 bases, with 12 bases sitting between them. CDR3 region: CASSQDSERNQYF. In DNA, the CDR3 is TGTGCCAGCAGCCAAGATTCAGAGAGGAACCAGTACTTC.

The rearrangement uses TRBV9 and TRBJ2-3; D not certain. Trimming left V 1 base short and J 0 bases short, with 9 bases between. CDR3 length: 15 amino acids. CDR1 is SGDLS, CDR2 YYNGEE, per germline. The DNA of the CDR3 is TGTGCCAGCAGCGTATGGTCATCTAGCACAGATACGCAGTATTTT. This encodes CASSVWSSSTDTQYF.

The chain uses TRBV4-3 and TRBJ1-2; TRBD1 is a possible D gene (5 bases). CDR1 is LGHNA and CDR2 is YSLEER in the germline V gene. The CDR3 runs to 17 residues. Trimming took 4 bases from V and 7 from J, leaving 25 bases between them. CDR3 sequence (DNA): TGCGCCAGCAGCCCCGCTGGGGGTACAGATCTTTCATGTGGCTACACCTTC. This translates into CASSPAGGTDLSCGYTF.

The chain carries TRBV5-6 and TRBJ2-7, with 7 bases matching TRBD1. The CDR3 is 16 amino acids. V dropped 3 bases and J dropped 0; count of bases not matched to a gene: 9. Per germline, CDR1 SGHDT and CDR2 YYEEEE. The CDR3 is CASSSDRVWSSYEQYF. The CDR3 DNA reads as TGTGCCAGCAGCTCCGACAGGGTTTGGAGCTCCTACGAGCAGTACTTC.

The chain uses TRBV28 and TRBJ2-5, with D perhaps matching TRBD2 (6 bases). V was clipped by 5 bases and J by 0 bases, with 16 bases between them. Per the germline V gene, CDR1 is MDHEN and CDR2 is SYDVKM. This CDR3 is 16 amino acids long. The CDR3 loop reads CASSQPWGEYQETQYF. The CDR3, as DNA: TGTGCCAGCAGTCAACCCTGGGGGGAGTACCAAGAGACCCAGTACTTC.

This clonotype has a count of ten or more. A read error may be the cause here, since a much bigger clone is one base away. The rearrangement uses TRBV7-2 and TRBJ2-5; 7 bases fit TRBD2. The CDR3 spans 15 residues. Germline V gene sequence: CDR1 SGHTA, CDR2 FQGNSA. The V gene end was trimmed by 0 bases and the J gene end by 1 base; junction bases not matched to a gene: 2. The CDR3 region is CASSLARGTQETQYF. CDR3 DNA: TGTGCCAGCAGCTTAGCGCGGGGGACCCAAGAGACCCAGTACTTC.